One T cell receptor beta chain is described in this entry. No antigen is known for it. Germline V CDR1 and CDR2: MNHNS, SASEGT. V lost 8 bases, J lost 3 bases, and 20 bases lay in between. CDR3 length equals 16 residues. This entry comes from a study of vaccination and CD4 T cells after COVID-19. Overall study: Overlapping spike peptides of SARS-CoV-2, HCoV-NL63, HCoV-OC43 and HCoV-229E were used, and cells were stimulated with them.

An Oncomine TCR Beta short-read assay was used to sequence the DNA from cultured CD4+ T cells. TCRdb ran MiXCR on the PCR reads and lists one entry per CDR3 protein. Of about 12,000 distinct CDR3 sequences listed, about 74% are singletons. Study observations and caveats: Detection of a median roughly 83% of reactive clones in convalescent patients was confined to the period after vaccination. The great majority, 304 of 307 vaccine-specific clones, proved spike mono-reactive in convalescent patients.

The treatment was: roughly 10-day PBMC culture with coronavirus spike peptide pools or control peptides (ViraFEST assay). ViraFEST relied on peptide pools to expand antigen-specific T cells; the TCRs were sequenced afterward. This sequence originates from a human donor who had recovered from COVID-19. J is TRBJ1-3 and V is TRBV6-1; no clear D. What was sequenced was CD4+ T cells from blood, cultured in vitro. CDR3 loop: CASSRRAAQIGNTIYF. DNA for the CDR3: TGTGCCAGCTCCCGCCGGGCAGCTCAAATTGGAAACACCATATATTTT.